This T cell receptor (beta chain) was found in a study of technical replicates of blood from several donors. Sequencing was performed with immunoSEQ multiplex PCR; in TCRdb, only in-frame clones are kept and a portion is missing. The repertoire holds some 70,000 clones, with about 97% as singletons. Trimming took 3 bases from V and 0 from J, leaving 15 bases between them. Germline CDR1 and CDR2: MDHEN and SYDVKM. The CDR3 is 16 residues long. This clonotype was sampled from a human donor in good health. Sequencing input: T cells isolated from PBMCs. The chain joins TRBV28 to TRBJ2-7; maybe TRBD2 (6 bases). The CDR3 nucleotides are TGTGCCAGCAGTTTCCCCTGGGGGGACGGCTCCTACGAGCAGTACTTC. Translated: CASSFPWGDGSYEQYF.